These 22 T cell receptor beta chains came from one sample sequenced in a study of T cells in Graves' hyperthyroidism and ophthalmopathy. Amplification of TCR beta CDR3 regions used RNA as the template. TCR CDR3 underwent first-round RT-PCR with the HTBI primer set. TCRdb re-called the multiplex PCR reads with MiXCR, one entry per CDR3 protein. This table holds around 800,000 distinct CDR3 sequences, roughly 40% found once. Sequencing was done on a sample of blood. The receptor source for this set is a young man with Graves' hyperthyroidism.

There are a few counts of this clonotype. The chain carries TRBV20-1 and TRBJ2-7; tentatively, D is TRBD1 (6 bases). This CDR3 spans 12 amino acids. Germline CDR1 and CDR2: DFQATT and SNEGSKA (reference sequence). The V and J ends lost 5 bases and 2 bases respectively, with 10 bases between them. The CDR3 protein is CSAGGQTYEQYF. The CDR3, as DNA: TGCAGTGCTGGTGGACAGACCTACGAGCAGTACTTC.

This clonotype appeared a few times. The genes are TRBV5-1 and TRBJ2-7; D is undetermined. CDR3 size: 13 residues. V lost 5 bases, J lost 2 bases, and 11 bases lay in between. Germline V gives CDR1 SGHRS, CDR2 YFSETQ. The CDR3 nucleotides read TGCGCCAGCAGGGCCGGGTTAGCCTACGAGCAGTACTTC. Encoded protein: CASRAGLAYEQYF.

This clonotype has a count of ten or more. The CDR3 spells CASSLRGLNTGELFF. In DNA, the CDR3 is TGCGCCAGCAGCTTGAGGGGGCTTAACACCGGGGAGCTGTTTTTT. The chain carries TRBV5-1 and TRBJ2-2; TRBD1 agrees at 7 bases. Germline V lookup: CDR1 SGHRS, CDR2 YFSETQ. V was clipped by 1 base and J by 2 bases; unmatched bases: 2. This CDR3 is built from 15 residues.

This clonotype has at least ten counts. V and J are TRBV7-3 and TRBJ2-5; D may correspond to TRBD1 or TRBD2 (6 bases each). The germline V gene encodes CDR1 SGHTA and CDR2 FQGTGA. Trimming took off 5 bases at V and 4 bases at J, with 20 bases between the two ends. CDR3 size: 16 residues. CDR3 sequence: CASSPGGPGWAETQYF. In DNA form, the CDR3 reads TGTGCCAGCAGCCCTGGGGGGCCGGGATGGGCAGAGACCCAGTACTTC.

V usage is TRBV19 and J usage is TRBJ1-1; D is undetermined. Trimming took off 5 bases at V and 2 bases at J, with 18 bases between the two ends. The germline V gene encodes CDR1 LNHDA and CDR2 SQIVND (reference sequence). The CDR3 length is 16 residues. The CDR3 DNA is TGTGCCAGTAGTTCCCTGGGCCCGGGAATTAACACTGAAGCTTTCTTT. Amino acids: CASSSLGPGINTEAFF.

About this clonotype: This clone may be a read error of a much larger clone one base away. The chain is built from TRBV15 and TRBJ2-5; D is unresolved. The CDR3 is 13 amino acids. The germline V gene has CDR1 LNHNV and CDR2 YYDKDF (reference sequence). In DNA, the CDR3 is TGTGCCACCGGCAGAGCCGTGGGGGAGACCCAGTACTTC. Translated, it gives CATGRAVGETQYF. Looking up the rest from reference TRBV15 and TRBJ2-5 gives the full variable domain: DAMVIQNPRYQVTQFGKPVTLSCSQTLNHNVMYWYQQKSSQAPKLLFHYYDKDFNNEADTPDNFQSRRPNTSFCFLDIRSPGLGDTAMYLCATGRAVGETQYFGPGTRLLVL.

This clonotype occurred a few times. V is TRBV20-1 and J is TRBJ2-7, with TRBD2 matching 11 bases. Germline V gives CDR1 DFQATT, CDR2 SNEGSKA (reference sequence). The CDR3 covers 14 residues. With V trimmed by 5 bases and J by 3 bases, 6 bases remained unmatched. CDR3 in amino acids: CSASPSGRSYEQYF. The DNA for the CDR3 is TGCAGTGCTTCACCTAGCGGGAGGAGCTACGAGCAGTACTTC.

This sequence joins TRBV6-1 and TRBJ1-1; no definite D call. Trimming removed 5 bases at V and 6 bases at J, with 19 bases between. CDR3 length: 15 residues. CDR1 MNHNS and CDR2 SASEGT come from the germline V gene. Here the CDR3 reads CASSYATRRVAEAFF. CDR3 bases: TGTGCCAGCAGTTACGCGACCCGGCGGGTCGCTGAAGCTTTCTTT.

About this clonotype: Because it lacks the conserved phenylalanine or tryptophan at the end, this CDR3 is likely a read error. J is TRBJ1-6 and V is TRBV5-1; TRBD1 agrees at 8 bases. Unmatched junction bases numbered 2, after V lost 2 bases and J lost 7 bases. The germline CDR1 and CDR2 sequences are SGHRS and YFSETQ. The CDR3 runs to 14 residues. The CDR3 spells CASSFDRGNSPLHY. The CDR3 region has the DNA TGCGCCAGCAGCTTTGACAGGGGAAATTCACCCCTCCACTAT.

This clonotype was recorded a few times. The chain combines TRBV11-1 with TRBJ2-7; D is perhaps TRBD2 (5 bases). V lost 5 bases, J lost 5 bases, and 16 bases lay in between. Germline CDR1 reads SGHAT; CDR2 reads FQDESV (reference sequence). This CDR3 has 14 residues. CDR3 nucleotide sequence: TGTGCCAGCAGCCCGGTGGGGTCGGGAAACGAGCAGTACTTC. It is translated as CASSPVGSGNEQYF.

This clonotype has ten or more counts. The chain combines TRBV25-1 with TRBJ1-6; D is unresolved. CDR3 length: 12 amino acids. CDR1 is MGHDK, CDR2 SYGVNS, per germline. The germline V and J ends were trimmed by 4 bases and 7 bases, with 5 bases remaining between them. The chain's CDR3 is CASSGWNSPLHF. In DNA, the CDR3 is TGTGCCAGCAGTGGATGGAATTCACCCCTCCACTTT. Full variable domain (remainder filled in from reference TRBV25-1 and TRBJ1-6): EADIYQTPRYLVIGTGKKITLECSQTMGHDKMYWYQQDPGMELHLIHYSYGVNSTEKGDLSSESTVSRIRTEHFPLTLESARPSHTSQYLCASSGWNSPLHFGNGTRLTVT.

The CDR3 bases are TGTGCTAGTGGTTTTTCCGGTTCTCCGGCAGGCAATTCACCCCTCCACTTT. Amino acids: CASGFSGSPAGNSPLHF. The chain couples TRBV9 to TRBJ1-6, with no clear D. The germline V gene encodes CDR1 SGDLS and CDR2 YYNGEE. This CDR3 contains 17 residues. Filled out from reference TRBV9 and TRBJ1-6, the complete variable domain reads DSGVTQTPKHLITATGQRVTLRCSPRSGDLSVYWYQQSLDQGLQFLIQYYNGEERAKGNILERFSAQQFPDLHSELNLSSLELGDSALYFCASGFSGSPAGNSPLHFGNGTRLTVT.

This chain uses TRBV10-3 with TRBJ1-5; 8 positions agree with TRBD1. Germline-derived CDR1 and CDR2 are ENHRY and SYGVKD. The length of the CDR3 is 14 residues. The ends lost 10 bases at V and 2 bases at J; junction bases unmatched: 7. CDR3 nucleotide sequence: TGTGCCAGCTCCATGGACAGGGGCAATCAGCCCCAGCATTTT. It yields the protein CASSMDRGNQPQHF.

There are a few counts of this clonotype. V gene TRBV11-3 combines with J gene TRBJ2-2; a possible D gene is TRBD2 (6 bases). Germline CDR1 is SGHNT and CDR2 is YENEEA. The CDR3 is made up of 15 amino acids. Trimming shortened V by 1 base and J by 1 base, and 7 bases separated the two germline ends. The chain's CDR3 is CASSLGRENTGELFF. As DNA, the CDR3 is TGTGCCAGCAGCTTAGGGCGGGAGAACACCGGGGAGCTGTTTTTT.

This clonotype was detected only a few times. The chain is built from TRBV5-4 and TRBJ1-1; D may be TRBD1 (5 bases). With 0 bases removed from V and 4 bases from J, the gap between germline ends came to 13 bases. The length of the CDR3 is 15 residues. The germline gives CDR1 SGHNT, CDR2 YYREEE (reference sequence). This CDR3 reads CASSLGKGVRTEAFF. The DNA of the CDR3 is TGTGCCAGCAGCTTGGGAAAAGGGGTGCGCACTGAAGCTTTCTTT.

Details on this clonotype: A much larger clone is a single base away; this may be a read error. The chain combines TRBV7-3 with TRBJ1-1; D ambiguous. V gave up 2 bases and J gave up 1 base, with 5 bases separating them. This CDR3 has 13 residues. The germline V gene encodes CDR1 SGHTA and CDR2 FQGTGA. CDR3 region: CASSLQKNTEAFF. The DNA of the CDR3 is TGTGCCAGCAGCTTACAGAAGAACACTGAAGCTTTCTTT.

In its sample, this clonotype was seen a few times. V is TRBV7-2 and J is TRBJ1-1; TRBD1 might be the D (6 bases). The germline V gene has CDR1 SGHTA and CDR2 FQGNSA. CDR3 size: 15 residues. Trimming stripped 2 bases from V and 5 bases from J, with 15 bases between. CDR3 sequence: CASSLSGGRGTEAFF. CDR3 DNA: TGTGCCAGCAGCTTAAGCGGGGGCCGGGGGACTGAAGCTTTCTTT.

There are a few counts of this clonotype. The chain links TRBV7-9 to TRBJ1-1; no firm D call. Germline CDR1 reads SEHNR; CDR2 reads FQNEAQ (reference sequence). The length of the CDR3 is 14 residues. V lost 0 bases, J lost 5 bases, and 10 bases lay in between. The CDR3 DNA follows: TGTGCCAGCAGCTTAGCCGTTCTCGGAACTGAAGCTTTCTTT. Its protein product is CASSLAVLGTEAFF.

The sample holds many counts of this clonotype. The chain recombines TRBV5-7 with TRBJ1-5, with D unresolved. TRBV5-7 is flagged as an ORF with uncertain function. The V and J ends lost 4 bases and 7 bases respectively, with 6 bases between them. There are 11 residues in the CDR3. CDR3 DNA sequence: TGTGCCAGCAGCCCGAGGCAGCCCCAGCATTTT. Protein: CASSPRQPQHF.

This chain links TRBV6-1 with TRBJ2-5; 7 bases match TRBD1. Trimming took 7 bases from V and 0 from J; bases not matched to a gene: 2. The germline V gene encodes CDR1 MNHNS and CDR2 SASEGT. The CDR3 length is 13 residues. The CDR3 nucleotides read TGTGCCAGCATACAGGGGTACCAAGAGACCCAGTACTTC. It yields the protein CASIQGYQETQYF.

This rearrangement joins TRBV25-1 to TRBJ1-1; no clear D gene. V was trimmed by 2 bases and J by 5 bases, leaving 9 bases between them. The CDR3 runs 13 residues. Germline-derived CDR1 and CDR2 are MGHDK and SYGVNS. CDR3 DNA: TGTGCCAGCAGTGAACGGTCGAGGACTGAAGCTTTCTTT. As protein: CASSERSRTEAFF.

This clonotype came up a few times. The V call is TRBV12-3 or TRBV12-4, the J call TRBJ1-6; 8 bases are a match to TRBD1. The J segment lost 7 bases and the V segment lost 5 bases, leaving 7 bases of the junction unmatched. The CDR3 runs 15 residues. This CDR3 reads CASSGQGAANSPLHF. As DNA, the CDR3 is TGTGCCAGCAGTGGTCAGGGGGCGGCGAATTCACCCCTCCACTTT.